Here is one T cell receptor (beta chain) with its context. This specimen belongs to a study of shared clonotypes between healthy human individuals. The assay was immunoSEQ multiplex PCR, and TCRdb's table has in-frame clones only and misses some. The top ten hold roughly 0.65% of the sample, which has over a million clones, 75% to 85% seen once. Sequencing input: memory CD4+ T cells from PBMCs. The subset denotes: CD45RA-negative fraction. This clonotype was obtained from a man between 18 and 35 years old in good health. Some clones in this sample may be carry-over from other donors' samples.

The chain's CDR3 is CASSLEGVSDYGYTF. The DNA of the CDR3 is TGCGCCAGCAGCTTGGAGGGGGTATCGGACTATGGCTACACCTTC. J is TRBJ1-2 and V is TRBV5-1; D may be TRBD1 (6 bases). The V gene lost 0 bases and the J gene lost 3 bases, with 12 bases spanning the gap. The CDR3 runs 15 residues. Germline CDR1 is SGHRS and CDR2 is YFSETQ.